This TCR beta chain was obtained from a study of OX40 agonist ivuxolimab in advanced cancers. About the study: Ivuxolimab, an antibody that agonizes OX40 (CD134), was administered to the patients. Whole-study findings and limits: Still undetermined is the antigen specificity of the expanded peripheral T cells.

The CDR3 contains 13 residues. The germline V gene encodes CDR1 SGHDN and CDR2 FVKESK. With 11 bases clipped from V and 0 bases from J, the junction kept 7 bases outside the gene matches. People who had autoimmune disease history or systemic immunosuppression were excluded. As to this clone: What it binds is unknown.

Libraries were prepared by immunoSEQ multiplex PCR; TCRdb keeps only in-frame clonotypes and omits some of them. The table shows 30,000 to 45,000 clones, with more than 75% occurring only once. Source: CD4+ or CD8+ T cells sorted from blood, taken in a trial of the OX40 agonist ivuxolimab. This clonotype was obtained from an adult with an advanced solid tumor such as melanoma, head and neck, liver or kidney cancer. V gene TRBV14 combines with J gene TRBJ2-7; 7 positions agree with TRBD1. The CDR3 loop is CASRGISSYEQYF. For the CDR3, the DNA is TGTGCCTCCAGGGGGATCAGCTCCTACGAGCAGTACTTC. Complete variable domain (other parts from reference TRBV14 and TRBJ2-7): EAGVTQFPSHSVIEKGQTVTLRCDPISGHDNLYWYRRVMGKEIKFLLHFVKESKQDESGMPNNRFLAERTGGTYSTLKVQPAELEDSGVYFCASRGISSYEQYFGPGTRLTVT.